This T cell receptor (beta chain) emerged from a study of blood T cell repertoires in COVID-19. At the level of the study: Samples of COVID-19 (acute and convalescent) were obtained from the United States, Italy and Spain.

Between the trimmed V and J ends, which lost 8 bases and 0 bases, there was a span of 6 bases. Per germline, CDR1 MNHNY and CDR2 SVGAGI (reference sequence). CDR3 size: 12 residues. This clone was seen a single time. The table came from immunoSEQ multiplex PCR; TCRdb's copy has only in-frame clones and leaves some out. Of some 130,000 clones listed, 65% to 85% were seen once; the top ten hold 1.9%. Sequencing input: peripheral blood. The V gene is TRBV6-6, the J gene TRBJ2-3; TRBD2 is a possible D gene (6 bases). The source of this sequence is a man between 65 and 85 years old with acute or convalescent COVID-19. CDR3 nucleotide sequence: TGTGCCAGCCGGGGGAGCACAGATACGCAGTATTTT. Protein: CASRGSTDTQYF.